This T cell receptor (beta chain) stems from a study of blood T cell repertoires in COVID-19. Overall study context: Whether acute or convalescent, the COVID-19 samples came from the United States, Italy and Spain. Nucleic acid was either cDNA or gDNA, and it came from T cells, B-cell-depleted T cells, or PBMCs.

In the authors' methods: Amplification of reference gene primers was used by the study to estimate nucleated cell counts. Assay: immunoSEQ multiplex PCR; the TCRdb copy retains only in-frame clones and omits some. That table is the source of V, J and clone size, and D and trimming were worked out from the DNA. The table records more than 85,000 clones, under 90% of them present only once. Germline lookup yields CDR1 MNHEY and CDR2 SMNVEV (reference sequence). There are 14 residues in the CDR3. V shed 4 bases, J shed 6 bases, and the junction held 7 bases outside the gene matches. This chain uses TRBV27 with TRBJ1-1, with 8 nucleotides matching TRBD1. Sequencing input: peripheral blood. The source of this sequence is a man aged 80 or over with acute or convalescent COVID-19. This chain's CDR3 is CASSSDRVLAEAFF. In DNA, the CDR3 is TGTGCCAGCAGTTCGGACAGGGTGTTGGCTGAAGCTTTCTTT.